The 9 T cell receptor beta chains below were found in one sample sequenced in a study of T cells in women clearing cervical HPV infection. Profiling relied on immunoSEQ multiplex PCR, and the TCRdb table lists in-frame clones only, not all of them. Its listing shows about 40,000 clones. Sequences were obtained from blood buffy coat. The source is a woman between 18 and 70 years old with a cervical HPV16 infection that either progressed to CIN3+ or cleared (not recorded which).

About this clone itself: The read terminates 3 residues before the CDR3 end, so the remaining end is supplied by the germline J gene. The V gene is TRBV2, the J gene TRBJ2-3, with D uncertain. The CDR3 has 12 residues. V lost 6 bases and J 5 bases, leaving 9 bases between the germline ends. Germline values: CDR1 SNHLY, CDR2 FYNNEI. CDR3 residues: CASRLRGDTQYF. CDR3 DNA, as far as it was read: TGTGCCAGCAGGCTTCGCGGAGATACG.

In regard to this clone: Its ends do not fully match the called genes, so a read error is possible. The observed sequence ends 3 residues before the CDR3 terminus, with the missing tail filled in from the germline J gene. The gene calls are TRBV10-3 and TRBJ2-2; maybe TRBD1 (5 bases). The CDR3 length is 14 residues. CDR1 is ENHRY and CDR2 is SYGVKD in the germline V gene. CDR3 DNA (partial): TGTGCCATCAGTGAGGGGGCCTTCACCCGGGAG. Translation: CAISEGAFTRE. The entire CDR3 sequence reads CAISEGAFTRELFF.

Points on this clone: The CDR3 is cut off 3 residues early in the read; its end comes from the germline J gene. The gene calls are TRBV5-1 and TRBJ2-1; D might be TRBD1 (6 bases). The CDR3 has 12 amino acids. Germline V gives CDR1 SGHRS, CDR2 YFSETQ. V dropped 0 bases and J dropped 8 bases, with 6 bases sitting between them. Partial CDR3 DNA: TGCGCCAGCAGCTTGGAGGGGGATGAG. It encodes CASSLEGDE. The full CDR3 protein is CASSLEGDEQFF.

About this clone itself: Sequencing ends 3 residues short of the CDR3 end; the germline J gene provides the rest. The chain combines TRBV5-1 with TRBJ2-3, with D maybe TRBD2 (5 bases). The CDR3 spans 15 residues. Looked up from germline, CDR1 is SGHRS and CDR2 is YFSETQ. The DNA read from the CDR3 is TGCGCCAGCACCCCCGAGGGTGAGGCTGTGTCGACG. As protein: CASTPEGEAVST. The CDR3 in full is CASTPEGEAVSTQYF.

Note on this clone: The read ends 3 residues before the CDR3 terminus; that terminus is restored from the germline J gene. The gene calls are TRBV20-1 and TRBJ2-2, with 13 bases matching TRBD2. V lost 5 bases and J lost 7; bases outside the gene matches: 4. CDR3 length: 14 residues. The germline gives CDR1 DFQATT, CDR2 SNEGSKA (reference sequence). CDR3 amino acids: CSAAGTSGDGELFF. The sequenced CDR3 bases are TGCAGTGCTGCCGGGACTAGCGGGGACGGGGAG.

CDR3 amino acids: CATGGKDEQYF. The part of the CDR3 DNA that was read is TGTGCCACAGGGGGGAAGGACGAG. The V gene is TRBV7-9, the J gene TRBJ2-7; tentatively, D is TRBD1 (7 bases). From the germline J gene comes the end of the CDR3, since the read stops 3 residues before it. The length of the CDR3 is 11 residues. Germline CDR1 SEHNR, CDR2 FQNEAQ (reference sequence). V shed 10 bases and J shed 5 bases, with 12 bases lying between them.

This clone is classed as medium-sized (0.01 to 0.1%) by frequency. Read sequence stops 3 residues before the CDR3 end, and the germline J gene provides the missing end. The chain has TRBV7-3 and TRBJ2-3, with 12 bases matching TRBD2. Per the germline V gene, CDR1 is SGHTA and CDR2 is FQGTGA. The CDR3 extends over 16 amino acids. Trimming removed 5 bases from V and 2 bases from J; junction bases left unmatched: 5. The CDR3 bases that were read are TGTGCCAGCAGCCCGACTAGCGGGGGCCCCACAGATACG. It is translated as CASSPTSGGPTDT. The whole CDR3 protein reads CASSPTSGGPTDTQYF.

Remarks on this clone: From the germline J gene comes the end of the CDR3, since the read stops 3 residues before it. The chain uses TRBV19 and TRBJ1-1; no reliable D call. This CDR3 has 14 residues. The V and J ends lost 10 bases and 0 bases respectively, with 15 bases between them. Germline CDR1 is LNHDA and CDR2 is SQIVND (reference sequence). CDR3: CATRKATLNTEAFF. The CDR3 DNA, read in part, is TGTGCCACTAGGAAAGCGACCTTGAACACTGAA.

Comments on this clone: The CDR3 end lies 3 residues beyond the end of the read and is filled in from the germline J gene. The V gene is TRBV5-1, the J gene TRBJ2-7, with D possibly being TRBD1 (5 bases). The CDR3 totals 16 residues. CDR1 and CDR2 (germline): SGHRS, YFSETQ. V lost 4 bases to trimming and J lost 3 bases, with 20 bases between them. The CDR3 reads CASSPGIGARDYEQYF. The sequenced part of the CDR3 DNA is TGCGCCAGCAGCCCTGGAATTGGGGCCCGAGACTACGAG.